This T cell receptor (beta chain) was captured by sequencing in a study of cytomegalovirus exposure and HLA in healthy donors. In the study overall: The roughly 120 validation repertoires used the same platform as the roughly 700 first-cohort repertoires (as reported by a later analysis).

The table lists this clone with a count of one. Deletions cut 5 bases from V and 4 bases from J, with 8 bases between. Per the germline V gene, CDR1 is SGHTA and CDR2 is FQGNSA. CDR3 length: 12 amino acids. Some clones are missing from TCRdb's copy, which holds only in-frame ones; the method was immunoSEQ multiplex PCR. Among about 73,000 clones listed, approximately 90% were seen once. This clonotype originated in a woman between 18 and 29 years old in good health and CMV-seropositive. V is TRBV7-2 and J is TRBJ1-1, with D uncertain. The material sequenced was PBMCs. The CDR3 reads CASSHRGTEAFF. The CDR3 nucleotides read TGTGCCAGCAGCCATCGGGGCACTGAAGCTTTCTTT.